Following are 11 T cell receptor beta chains from one sample sequenced in a study of blood T cells in healthy people across ages. PCR was performed a second time for 7 to 11 cycles using a sample-barcoded 5' primer and a J-beta primer mix. MiXCR was run by TCRdb on the 5' RACE reads, yielding one entry per CDR3 protein. The sample lists a few hundred thousand distinct CDR3 sequences; roughly a quarter were seen once. This sample also belongs to another study, concerning T cells of mothers and their children.

Sequencing was performed on blood. Every receptor here comes from a boy between 2 and 10 years old in good health.

This clonotype was seen only a few times. The chain couples TRBV27 to TRBJ2-3; D may be TRBD1 (6 bases). Looked up from germline, CDR1 is MNHEY and CDR2 is SMNVEV (reference sequence). The CDR3 is 13 amino acids. Trimming stripped 1 base from V and 4 bases from J, with 6 bases between. Written as DNA, the CDR3 is TGTGCCAGCAGTTTATACAGGGCAGATACGCAGTATTTT. It codes for CASSLYRADTQYF.

This clonotype was counted only a few times. The CDR3 DNA reads as TGTGCCAGCAGCCCCACCGAGGTTGGGACCCAGTACTTC. Residues: CASSPTEVGTQYF. The chain carries TRBV12-3 or TRBV12-4 and TRBJ2-5, with D uncertain. V was cut by 6 bases and J by 7 bases, with 15 bases left in between. The CDR3 length is 13 residues.

The rearrangement uses TRBV4-3 and TRBJ1-3; a weak D match, TRBD1 (6 bases). Trimming left V 4 bases short and J 0 bases short, with 10 bases between. CDR1 and CDR2 from the germline V gene are LGHNA and YSLEER. The CDR3 sequence is 15 residues long. The CDR3 coding sequence is TGCGCCAGCAGCCGGGCGACAGGCTCTGGAAACACCATATATTTT. Its protein is CASSRATGSGNTIYF.

The CDR3 sequence is CASSLDYEGRSSTDTQYF. The CDR3 DNA reads as TGCGCCAGCAGCTTGGATTATGAGGGGAGGTCTAGCACAGATACGCAGTATTTT. This chain links TRBV5-1 with TRBJ2-3, with D tentatively TRBD2 (6 bases). The CDR3 loop spans 18 amino acids. Germline V gives CDR1 SGHRS, CDR2 YFSETQ. V shed 0 bases and J shed 0 bases, with 17 bases lying between them.

The chain joins TRBV12-5 to TRBJ2-1, with D perhaps matching TRBD1 (5 bases). The CDR3 covers 16 residues. V was cut by 0 bases and J by 2 bases, with 11 bases left in between. Germline assignment: CDR1 LGHNT and CDR2 FRNRAP. The CDR3 reads CASGLVGQGPYNEQFF. DNA of the CDR3: TGTGCTAGTGGTTTGGTAGGGCAGGGTCCCTACAATGAGCAGTTCTTC. Combining the CDR3 with reference TRBV12-5 and TRBJ2-1 gives the whole variable domain DARVTQTPRHKVTEMGQEVTMRCQPILGHNTVFWYRQTMMQGLELLAYFRNRAPLDDSGMPKDRFSAEMPDATLATLKIQPSEPRDSAVYFCASGLVGQGPYNEQFFGPGTRLTVL.

This rearrangement joins TRBV28 to TRBJ1-5; the D is unclear. The V end lost 6 bases, the J end lost 4 bases, and 4 bases lay between the germline ends. This CDR3 contains 11 residues. CDR1 is MDHEN, CDR2 SYDVKM, per germline. The CDR3 region has the DNA TGTGCCAGCAGCCAAAATCAGCCCCAGCATTTT. It is translated as CASSQNQPQHF.

V is TRBV7-9 and J is TRBJ1-2; 7 bases are a match to TRBD1. Germline V gene data show CDR1 as SEHNR and CDR2 as FQNEAQ (reference sequence). J gave up 8 bases and V 5 bases, and 11 bases lay outside the gene matches. The CDR3 is 14 residues long. In nucleotides, the CDR3 is TGTGCCAGCAGCCCTCGACAGGGACGGAAAGGCTACACCTTC. Translation: CASSPRQGRKGYTF.

The chain's CDR3 is CASSLGTSARGDTQYF. DNA of the CDR3: TGTGCCAGCAGCTTGGGGACTAGCGCTCGAGGGGATACGCAGTATTTT. J is TRBJ2-3 and V is TRBV5-6; 9 bases line up with TRBD2. J was trimmed by 6 bases and V by 0 bases; bases with no gene match: 8. The CDR3 runs to 16 residues. Germline CDR1 and CDR2: SGHDT and YYEEEE.

This clonotype was detected a few times. The chain is built from TRBV4-1 and TRBJ1-1, with D uncertain. The V and J ends lost 1 base and 0 bases respectively, with 15 bases between them. The CDR3 has 17 amino acids. Germline V CDR1 and CDR2: MGHRA, YSYEKL. The CDR3 loop is CASSQVAVLPMNTEAFF. The CDR3 bases are TGCGCCAGCAGCCAAGTTGCAGTCCTGCCTATGAACACTGAAGCTTTCTTT.

In its sample, this clonotype was seen a few times. The rearrangement links TRBV12-3 or TRBV12-4 to TRBJ2-1; D perhaps matches TRBD1 (5 bases). CDR3 length equals 12 residues. V was shortened by 10 bases and J by 5 bases, with 12 bases between the two germline ends. CDR3 residues: CATTTGDNEQFF. Here the CDR3 DNA reads TGTGCCACAACCACAGGTGACAATGAGCAGTTCTTC.

This clonotype was observed a handful of times. V is TRBV15 and J is TRBJ1-6, with D perhaps TRBD1 (5 bases). Germline-derived CDR1 and CDR2 are LNHNV and YYDKDF (reference sequence). This CDR3 is built from 15 residues. Trimming removed 0 bases at V and 7 bases at J, with 10 bases between. The CDR3: CATSRDRAGNSPLHF. The CDR3 bases are TGTGCCACCAGCAGAGATAGGGCAGGGAATTCACCCCTCCACTTT.